Below are 23 T cell receptor beta chains sequenced from a single sample in a study of blood T cell repertoires in COVID-19. The data were produced by immunoSEQ multiplex PCR, yet TCRdb's version contains in-frame clones alone and is incomplete. There are 430,000 or so clones in the sample; 70% to 90% occur only once, and roughly 1.4% lies in the top ten. Sequencing input: PBMCs or T cells enriched from blood (not recorded which). Source of these receptors: a young woman who had been exposed to COVID-19.

The rearrangement links TRBV5-4 to TRBJ2-2; TRBD2 matches at 15 bases. Trimming took 0 bases from V and 5 from J; bases not matched to a gene: 5. Germline V gives CDR1 SGHNT, CDR2 YYREEE (reference sequence). The CDR3 runs 18 residues. CDR3 amino acids: CASSLALGLAGGTGELFF. In DNA, the CDR3 is TGTGCCAGCAGCTTGGCCTTAGGACTAGCGGGGGGGACCGGGGAGCTGTTTTTT. Supplemented by reference TRBV5-4 and TRBJ2-2, the full variable domain reads ETGVTQSPTHLIKTRGQQVTLRCSSQSGHNTVSWYQQALGQGPQFIFQYYREEENGRGNFPPRFSGLQFPNYSSELNVNALELDDSALYLCASSLALGLAGGTGELFFGEGSRLTVL.

The chain couples TRBV19 to TRBJ1-3; TRBD1 is a possible D gene (6 bases). Trimming pared 9 bases from V and 4 bases from J, leaving 10 bases between. This CDR3 has 12 amino acids. Looked up from germline, CDR1 is LNHDA and CDR2 is SQIVND (reference sequence). Here the CDR3 DNA reads TGTGCCAGCCGGACAGAAGGAAACACCATATATTTT. This sequence encodes CASRTEGNTIYF. Variable domain in full (rest from reference TRBV19 and TRBJ1-3): DGGITQSPKYLFRKEGQNVTLSCEQNLNHDAMYWYRQDPGQGLRLIYYSQIVNDFQKGDIAEGYSVSREKKESFPLTVTSAQKNPTAFYLCASRTEGNTIYFGEGSWLTVV.

The chain uses TRBV14 and TRBJ2-2; no reliable D call. The germline V and J ends were trimmed by 2 bases and 1 base, with 5 bases remaining between them. The V gene's germline CDR1 is SGHDN and CDR2 FVKESK. This CDR3 spans 14 amino acids. CDR3 amino acids: CASSQLGNTGELFF. The CDR3 bases are TGTGCCAGCAGCCAACTCGGGAACACCGGGGAGCTGTTTTTT.

As concerns this clone: The same CDR3 also results from other DNA sequences found in this sample. Written as DNA, the CDR3 is TGTGCCAGCAGTTTGGACAGGAATCAGCCCCAGCATTTT. Its translation is CASSLDRNQPQHF. This rearrangement joins TRBV12-3 or TRBV12-4 to TRBJ1-5, with TRBD1 matching 7 bases. J gave up 4 bases and V 3 bases, and 0 bases lay outside the gene matches. This CDR3 contains 13 residues.

This sequence joins TRBV7-3 and TRBJ1-2; possible D gene TRBD1, 5 bases. Per germline, CDR1 SGHTA and CDR2 FQGTGA. The CDR3 has 15 amino acids. Trimming left V 5 bases short and J 4 bases short, with 17 bases between. CDR3 DNA: TGTGCCAGCAGCGCACGCCCGGACATGCCCTATGGCTACACCTTC. Its protein is CASSARPDMPYGYTF.

The rearrangement links TRBV4-3 to TRBJ1-4; unclear D gene. V dropped 2 bases and J dropped 6 bases, with 25 bases sitting between them. This CDR3 comprises 19 residues. Germline values: CDR1 LGHNA, CDR2 YSLEER. The CDR3 DNA reads TGCGCCAGCAGCCAACGATGGATGGGAGGGAGGGAAGGCCATGAAAAACTGTTTTTT. This translates into CASSQRWMGGREGHEKLFF.

The chain has TRBV6-1 and TRBJ2-5, with D unresolved. The CDR3 has 15 amino acids. Germline lookup yields CDR1 MNHNS and CDR2 SASEGT. V lost 1 base to trimming and J lost 2 bases, with 11 bases between them. The CDR3 loop reads CASSEDPVRQETQYF. Here the CDR3 DNA reads TGTGCCAGCAGTGAAGATCCAGTCCGTCAAGAGACCCAGTACTTC.

The chain carries TRBV28 and TRBJ2-2; D not resolved. CDR1 and CDR2 (germline): MDHEN, SYDVKM. Trimming took off 3 bases at V and 7 bases at J, with 3 bases between the two ends. This CDR3 contains 11 residues. CDR3 loop: CASSFIGELFF. The CDR3, as DNA: TGTGCCAGCAGTTTTATCGGGGAGCTGTTTTTT. Filled out from reference TRBV28 and TRBJ2-2, the complete variable domain reads DVKVTQSSRYLVKRTGEKVFLECVQDMDHENMFWYRQDPGLGLRLIYFSYDVKMKEKGDIPEGYSVSREKKERFSLILESASTNQTSMYLCASSFIGELFFGEGSRLTVL.

The chain combines TRBV3-1 (or the pseudogene TRBV3-2) with TRBJ1-2; possible D gene TRBD1, 5 bases. Trimming removed 2 bases at V and 6 bases at J, with 13 bases between. Germline assignment: CDR1 LGHDT and CDR2 YNNKEL (reference sequence). This CDR3 has 14 amino acids. The CDR3 bases are TGTGCCAGCAGCCAACTCCAGGGCGCAGATGGCTACACCTTC. It specifies CASSQLQGADGYTF.

J is TRBJ2-2 and V is TRBV5-8; D gene ambiguous. V dropped 4 bases and J dropped 13 bases, with 14 bases sitting between them. Germline CDR1 SGHTS, CDR2 YDEGEE. The CDR3 has 12 amino acids. The CDR3 DNA follows: TGTGCCAGCAGCCCCTCGATCCGGAGGCTGTTTTTT. Translating gives CASSPSIRRLFF. Filled out from reference TRBV5-8 and TRBJ2-2, the complete variable domain reads EAGVTQSPTHLIKTRGQQATLRCSPISGHTSVYWYQQALGLGLQFLLWYDEGEERNRGNFPPRFSGRQFPNYSSELNVNALELEDSALYLCASSPSIRRLFFGEGSRLTVL.

V and J are TRBV5-1 and TRBJ1-1, with 12 positions matching TRBD1. Unmatched junction bases numbered 9, after V lost 3 bases and J lost 6 bases. Germline V gene lookup returns CDR1 SGHRS and CDR2 YFSETQ. CDR3 size: 16 residues. CDR3: CASSYRDRGHPPEAFF. The CDR3, as DNA: TGCGCCAGCAGCTACCGGGACAGGGGGCATCCCCCTGAAGCTTTCTTT. Full variable domain (remainder filled in from reference TRBV5-1 and TRBJ1-1): KAGVTQTPRYLIKTRGQQVTLSCSPISGHRSVSWYQQTPGQGLQFLFEYFSETQRNKGNFPGRFSGRQFSNSRSEMNVSTLELGDSALYLCASSYRDRGHPPEAFFGQGTRLTVV.

The sample holds one count of this clone. This sequence joins TRBV3-1 (or the pseudogene TRBV3-2) and TRBJ2-1; weak D call: TRBD2 (5 bases). Germline assignment: CDR1 LGHDT and CDR2 YNNKEL (reference sequence). The CDR3 has 15 residues. Trimming pared 4 bases from V and 0 bases from J, leaving 10 bases between. In DNA form, the CDR3 reads TGTGCCAGCAGCCTAAGCGGACCCTCCTACAATGAGCAGTTCTTC. Translated, it gives CASSLSGPSYNEQFF.

This chain uses TRBV6-5 with TRBJ1-2; 7 nucleotides align to TRBD1. V lost 6 bases to trimming and J lost 6 bases; unmatched junction nucleotides: 7. Germline V gene data show CDR1 as MNHEY and CDR2 as SVGAGI. The CDR3 extends over 13 amino acids. The CDR3 sequence is CASSRGTVDGYTF. In nucleotides, the CDR3 is TGTGCCAGCAGCCGCGGGACAGTCGATGGCTACACCTTC.

The chain couples TRBV24-1 to TRBJ2-1, with a weak D call TRBD2 (6 bases). Trimming pared 9 bases from V and 7 bases from J, leaving 12 bases between. Germline V CDR1 and CDR2: KGHDR, SFDVKD. CDR3 size: 12 residues. The CDR3 loop reads CATRLVRNEQFF. The CDR3, as DNA: TGTGCCACCCGACTAGTTCGAAATGAGCAGTTCTTC.

The chain uses TRBV4-3 and TRBJ1-2, with TRBD1 matching 11 bases. Trimming removed 2 bases from V and 7 bases from J; junction bases left unmatched: 9. The CDR3 consists of 16 residues. From germline, CDR1 is LGHNA and CDR2 YSLEER. CDR3 region: CASSQNLGQGAGGYTF. The CDR3 coding sequence is TGCGCCAGCAGCCAAAACCTTGGACAGGGGGCCGGTGGCTACACCTTC.

The chain is built from TRBV15 and TRBJ1-2, with unresolved D. Trimming left V 9 bases short and J 3 bases short, with 11 bases between. The germline V gene encodes CDR1 LNHNV and CDR2 YYDKDF (reference sequence). The CDR3 runs to 12 residues. Here the CDR3 reads CATWGADYGYTF. The CDR3, as DNA: TGTGCCACTTGGGGAGCCGACTATGGCTACACCTTC. The whole variable domain, remainder taken from reference TRBV15 and TRBJ1-2, is DAMVIQNPRYQVTQFGKPVTLSCSQTLNHNVMYWYQQKSSQAPKLLFHYYDKDFNNEADTPDNFQSRRPNTSFCFLDIRSPGLGDTAMYLCATWGADYGYTFGSGTRLTVV.

The chain recombines TRBV5-1 with TRBJ2-1; D perhaps matches TRBD2 (5 bases). The CDR3 length is 13 residues. Germline values: CDR1 SGHRS, CDR2 YFSETQ. Trimming removed 4 bases at V and 7 bases at J, with 12 bases between. The CDR3 protein is CASSLDLLNEQFF. The CDR3 DNA sequence: TGCGCCAGCAGCCTGGACTTACTTAATGAGCAGTTCTTC.

The chain couples TRBV9 to TRBJ2-7, with D hard to call. The CDR3 covers 18 residues. Trimming took off 3 bases at V and 0 bases at J, with 22 bases between the two ends. Germline-derived CDR1 and CDR2 are SGDLS and YYNGEE. The CDR3 sequence: CASSDDPDSLPSSYEQYF. Written as DNA, the CDR3 is TGTGCCAGCAGCGATGACCCTGACTCCTTACCTTCCTCCTACGAGCAGTACTTC.

This clone was observed a handful of times. V and J are TRBV2 and TRBJ2-7, with 12 bases lining up with TRBD2. The J segment lost 0 bases and the V segment lost 5 bases, leaving 11 bases of the junction unmatched. The V gene's germline CDR1 is SNHLY and CDR2 FYNNEI. The CDR3 is 18 amino acids. The CDR3 sequence is CASSSTSGSSSFSYEQYF. CDR3 coding DNA: TGTGCCAGCAGTTCGACTAGCGGGAGCTCCTCGTTCTCCTACGAGCAGTACTTC.

The chain recombines TRBV6-5 with TRBJ2-1; D possibly corresponds to TRBD2 (6 bases). The CDR3 runs 15 residues. From germline, CDR1 is MNHEY and CDR2 SVGAGI. Trimming cost V 10 bases and J 9 bases, with 25 bases left between them. The CDR3 nucleotides are TGTGCCATCACTGCGGGGCCACCCTTACCCTTTGAGCAGTTCTTC. Protein product: CAITAGPPLPFEQFF.

The chain links TRBV3-1 (or the pseudogene TRBV3-2) to TRBJ1-2, with TRBD1 identical over 9 bases. The junction had 6 bases not matched to a gene; V was cut back by 1 base and J by 6 bases. The CDR3 runs 15 residues. The germline V gene encodes CDR1 LGHDT and CDR2 YNNKEL (reference sequence). The CDR3 reads CASSQGDRAQNGYTF. The CDR3 nucleotides are TGTGCCAGCAGCCAAGGGGACAGGGCTCAGAATGGCTACACCTTC.

This clone was recorded only once. CDR3 coding DNA: TGTGCCAGCGGGGACAGGGGGGGCAATGAGCAGTTCTTC. Translated, it gives CASGDRGGNEQFF. The rearrangement joins TRBV6-7 to TRBJ2-1; 11 bases map to TRBD1. TRBV6-7 is an ORF; its function is uncertain. The CDR3 has 13 amino acids. V gave up 8 bases and J gave up 6 bases; unmatched junction bases: 3.

The chain links TRBV28 to TRBJ1-6; D is uncertain. The ends were cut back, 5 bases at V and 7 bases at J, with 15 bases in the middle. The germline CDR1 and CDR2 sequences are MDHEN and SYDVKM. This CDR3 contains 15 residues. The CDR3 here is CASSHDGNRNSPLHF. As DNA, the CDR3 is TGTGCCAGCAGTCACGACGGGAATCGGAATTCACCCCTCCACTTT.